The clone carrying this TCR beta chain appeared once. Living in about two dozen US areas, the participants were between 18 and 89 years of age. Participants' own reports of clinical history determined their cohort assignment. Symptom resolution, clearance, or two negative PCRs marked donors in Cohort 3 as recovered. The method was immunoSEQ multiplex PCR; TCRdb's version includes in-frame clones alone and lacks a portion of them. The sample has under 200,000 clones, approximately 88% seen once. The sample comes from a study of blood T cell repertoires in COVID-19. About the study: Sample material is recorded as cDNA or gDNA derived from T cells, B-cell-depleted T cells, or PBMCs.

Trimming cost V 4 bases and J 3 bases, with 20 bases left between them. Per the germline V gene, CDR1 is SGHDT and CDR2 is YYEEEE. The CDR3 is made up of 16 amino acids. Specimen: PBMCs or T cells enriched from blood (not recorded which). This receptor was taken from a woman aged 45-65 years who had recovered from COVID-19. This rearrangement joins TRBV5-6 to TRBJ2-7; perhaps TRBD1 as D (6 bases). CDR3 DNA: TGTGCCAGCAGCCCTGACAGAGGGGGTTCCAACTACGAGCAGTACTTC. Protein: CASSPDRGGSNYEQYF.